This T cell receptor (beta chain) was sequenced during a study of cytomegalovirus exposure and HLA in healthy donors. Study as a whole: Within an early data release were about 85 million unique TCRs drawn from HLA-typed donors.

With V trimmed by 6 bases and J by 6 bases, 9 bases remained unmatched. The CDR3 contains 16 residues. CDR1 SGHDT and CDR2 YYEEEE come from the germline V gene. The study ran its PCR with 60 Vbeta and 13 Jbeta primers. Profiling relied on immunoSEQ multiplex PCR, and the TCRdb table lists in-frame clones only, not all of them. The repertoire includes 150,000 to 200,000 clones, around four fifths of them detected once, and less than 1.5% sits in the top ten. In the case of this clone: The target antigen is unknown.

Points from the study as a whole: In a later analysis, common viral pathogens appeared linked to several of the most significant clusters. Earlier findings revealed that most TCR beta V segments proved productive either about 87% or about 30% of the time. A later analysis revealed that TCR association rates differed between HLA loci, peaking at DRB1 and bottoming out at HLA-C.

The rearrangement joins TRBV5-6 to TRBJ2-3, with TRBD2 matching over 14 bases. Sequenced input: PBMCs. This TCR came from a young man in good health and CMV-seronegative. CDR3 nucleotide sequence: TGTGCCAGCAACCCCCGACTAGCGGGGGGGTCGGATACGCAGTATTTT. It specifies CASNPRLAGGSDTQYF.